One and the same sample provided the 21 T cell receptor beta chains below, sequenced in a study of CD4+ T cells in melanoma (dated by TCRdb to between 2021 and 2024). Receptors were amplified or captured by the immunoSEQ multiplex PCR assay. TCRdb took over this immuneACCESS table, retaining in-frame rearrangements with V and J assigned. Such tables are incomplete; in checked studies, under half of the missing clones stem from an unresolved V gene, and the remainder is unexplained. This sample comprises about 140,000 clones, about 90% of them detected only once. About 1.5% of the sample belongs to the ten largest clones. These receptors originate from a human donor with melanoma.

This chain uses TRBV19 with TRBJ1-5, with TRBD1 matching over 10 bases. The CDR3 totals 14 residues. Germline V CDR1 and CDR2: LNHDA, SQIVND (reference sequence). J was trimmed by 9 bases and V by 10 bases; bases with no gene match: 12. The CDR3: CAIPDRGSYPPQHF. The CDR3 DNA sequence: TGTGCCATTCCGGACAGGGGGTCTTATCCGCCCCAGCATTTT.

The chain has TRBV6-1 and TRBJ1-5, with TRBD1 identical over 7 bases. Germline V lookup: CDR1 MNHNS, CDR2 SASEGT. The CDR3 spans 12 residues. After removal of 10 bases from V and 9 bases from J, the junction contained 9 bases not matched to a gene. CDR3 coding DNA: TGTGCCACTCGGACAGGTACCATGCCCCAGCATTTT. It translates to CATRTGTMPQHF.

Remarks on this clone: Germline is not matched at one junction end, which may reflect a read error. The gene calls are TRBV30 and TRBJ1-5; no clear D gene. The CDR3 consists of 12 residues. Germline CDR1 is GTSNPN and CDR2 is SVGIG (reference sequence). CDR3 sequence reads: CAWRREGSAPAF. Here the CDR3 DNA reads TGTGCCTGGAGAAGGGAAGGATCAGCCCCAGCATTT.

This clone has only a few counts. The rearrangement joins TRBV30 to TRBJ2-1; D possibly corresponds to TRBD2 (6 bases). Trimming cost V 2 bases and J 0 bases, with 8 bases left between them. CDR3 length: 14 amino acids. Germline assignment: CDR1 GTSNPN and CDR2 SVGIG (reference sequence). CDR3 region: CAWSRRDSYNEQFF. The CDR3 DNA sequence: TGTGCCTGGAGTAGGCGGGACTCCTACAATGAGCAGTTCTTC.

The CDR3 protein is CASSRDRVGGQPQHF. The CDR3 DNA reads TGTGCCAGCAGCCGGGACAGGGTGGGGGGTCAGCCCCAGCATTTT. The rearrangement joins TRBV6-1 to TRBJ1-5; 9 nucleotides line up with TRBD1. The CDR3 runs to 15 residues. After removal of 6 bases from V and 6 bases from J, the junction contained 9 bases not matched to a gene. In germline, CDR1 is MNHNS, CDR2 SASEGT.

In nucleotides, the CDR3 is TGCGCCAGCAGCCCTGTCTGGGGGGACCCTCGTGAGACCCAGTACTTC. This codes for CASSPVWGDPRETQYF. The rearrangement links TRBV5-1 to TRBJ2-5, with a tentative D call TRBD2 (6 bases). V was shortened by 4 bases and J by 5 bases, with 21 bases between the two germline ends. Germline CDR1 SGHRS, CDR2 YFSETQ. CDR3 length: 16 residues.

The chain employs TRBV11-2 and TRBJ2-7; TRBD2 aligns across 7 bases. The CDR3 consists of 15 residues. V gave up 3 bases and J gave up 0 bases; unmatched junction bases: 5. The germline gives CDR1 SGHAT, CDR2 FQNNGV. The CDR3 region has the DNA TGTGCCAGCAGCTTGGACGGGAGGAGCTCCTACGAGCAGTACTTC. It yields the protein CASSLDGRSSYEQYF.

V usage is TRBV7-3 and J usage is TRBJ1-2, with D maybe TRBD1 (5 bases). There are 13 residues in the CDR3. V lost 2 bases to trimming and J lost 4 bases, with 8 bases between them. Germline lookup yields CDR1 SGHTA and CDR2 FQGTGA. CDR3 protein: CASSLLGTYGYTF. CDR3 in DNA: TGTGCCAGCAGCTTATTGGGGACCTATGGCTACACCTTC.

The chain is built from TRBV29-1 and TRBJ2-3; D gene ambiguous. Germline lookup yields CDR1 SQVTM and CDR2 ANQGSEA. This CDR3 spans 13 amino acids. V was trimmed by 7 bases and J by 2 bases, leaving 13 bases between them. DNA of the CDR3: TGCAGCGACTCTAAGGACGACACAGATACGCAGTATTTT. Its protein product is CSDSKDDTDTQYF.

The chain carries TRBV19 and TRBJ1-5; the D is unclear. Trimming took off 5 bases at V and 0 bases at J, with 11 bases between the two ends. CDR1 is LNHDA and CDR2 is SQIVND in the germline V gene (reference sequence). The length of the CDR3 is 15 residues. As DNA, the CDR3 is TGTGCCAGTAGTTTTTCCGGGTATAGCAATCAGCCCCAGCATTTT. Translated, it gives CASSFSGYSNQPQHF.

This chain links TRBV6-1 with TRBJ1-2, with unresolved D. With 4 bases removed from V and 2 bases from J, the gap between germline ends came to 17 bases. Per germline, CDR1 MNHNS and CDR2 SASEGT. The CDR3 contains 16 residues. The DNA of the CDR3 is TGTGCCAGCAGTGTAGGACGTGGGGTATCGAACTATGGCTACACCTTC. Its translation: CASSVGRGVSNYGYTF.

This chain connects TRBV6-1 to TRBJ1-2; the match to TRBD1 covers 7 bases. Germline V gene data show CDR1 as MNHNS and CDR2 as SASEGT. The trim removed 5 bases at V and 0 bases at J, leaving 3 bases unmatched. The CDR3 totals 14 residues. CDR3 nucleotides: TGTGCCAGCAGTAGACAGGGAGCTAACTATGGCTACACCTTC. Protein product: CASSRQGANYGYTF.

J is TRBJ2-2 and V is TRBV7-2; unclear D gene. Per the germline V gene, CDR1 is SGHTA and CDR2 is FQGNSA. V lost 6 bases to trimming and J lost 0 bases, with 11 bases between them. The CDR3 is made up of 15 amino acids. The CDR3 DNA is TGTGCCAGCAGAATAACGACGGCGAACACCGGGGAGCTGTTTTTT. Amino acids: CASRITTANTGELFF.

The chain employs TRBV2 and TRBJ1-6; the D is unclear. From germline, CDR1 is SNHLY and CDR2 FYNNEI. CDR3 length: 17 residues. The V and J ends lost 7 bases and 7 bases respectively, with 23 bases between them. The CDR3 is CASNVYVSGQTNSPLHF. The CDR3 DNA reads as TGTGCCAGCAATGTTTACGTGTCTGGGCAGACGAATTCACCCCTCCACTTT.

This chain joins TRBV4-1 and TRBJ2-3; D may match TRBD1 or TRBD2 (5 bases each). CDR3 length: 17 amino acids. Looked up from germline, CDR1 is MGHRA and CDR2 is YSYEKL. Trimming cost V 1 base and J 0 bases, with 14 bases left between them. CDR3 sequence (DNA): TGCGCCAGCAGCCAAGTCGGCACGGGACCTAGCACAGATACGCAGTATTTT. Translating it yields CASSQVGTGPSTDTQYF.

This rearrangement joins TRBV11-2 to TRBJ1-2; D not certain. Trimming removed 2 bases at V and 5 bases at J, with 6 bases between. In germline, CDR1 is SGHAT, CDR2 FQNNGV. The CDR3 sequence is 12 residues long. As DNA, the CDR3 is TGTGCCAGCAGCTTAACGGGGTATGGCTACACCTTC. Residues: CASSLTGYGYTF. Filled out from reference TRBV11-2 and TRBJ1-2, the complete variable domain reads EAGVAQSPRYKIIEKRQSVAFWCNPISGHATLYWYQQILGQGPKLLIQFQNNGVVDDSQLPKDRFSAERLKGVDSTLKIQPAKLEDSAVYLCASSLTGYGYTFGSGTRLTVV.

The V call is TRBV6-5, the J call TRBJ2-1; 8 nucleotides line up with TRBD1. Trimming at V came to 5 bases and at J to 4 bases, leaving 1 base not matched to a gene. The CDR3 totals 13 residues. Looked up from germline, CDR1 is MNHEY and CDR2 is SVGAGI. Here the CDR3 DNA reads TGTGCCAGCAGTCGACAGGGGTACAATGAGCAGTTCTTC. This encodes CASSRQGYNEQFF.

This clone showed up just a few times. The V call is TRBV29-1, the J call TRBJ1-1, with D perhaps TRBD1 (5 bases). The germline CDR1 and CDR2 sequences are SQVTM and ANQGSEA. The CDR3 covers 15 residues. V dropped 4 bases and J dropped 0 bases, with 15 bases sitting between them. CDR3 residues: CSVVVGGVMNTEAFF. CDR3 in DNA: TGCAGCGTTGTGGTGGGAGGGGTCATGAACACTGAAGCTTTCTTT.

The chain has TRBV6-5 and TRBJ1-1, with TRBD1 as a possible D gene (5 bases). Germline assignment: CDR1 MNHEY and CDR2 SVGAGI. V shed 8 bases and J shed 0 bases, with 13 bases lying between them. The CDR3 length is 14 residues. CDR3 region: CASRRGFMNTEAFF. As DNA, the CDR3 is TGTGCCAGCCGGAGGGGATTCATGAACACTGAAGCTTTCTTT.

This clone was observed a single time. The rearrangement joins TRBV6-6 to TRBJ2-5; D ambiguous. The assigned J gene may be wrong: the sequence end matches TRBJ2-7 better. The CDR3 is made up of 12 amino acids. CDR1 and CDR2 from the germline V gene are MNHNY and SVGAGI (reference sequence). This CDR3 is CASSSMTYEQYF. CDR3 sequence (DNA): TGTGCCAGCAGCTCCATGACCTACGAGCAGTACTTC.

The CDR3, as DNA: TGTGCCACCAGCAGAGACAGGGGTTCTAATGAAAAACTGTTTTTT. Translation: CATSRDRGSNEKLFF. The chain couples TRBV15 to TRBJ1-4; a possible D gene is TRBD1 (6 bases). The CDR3 has 15 amino acids. Germline V gives CDR1 LNHNV, CDR2 YYDKDF (reference sequence). V was shortened by 0 bases and J by 3 bases, with 8 bases between the two germline ends.